A selection of T cell receptor beta chains follows, all from one sample in a study of blood T cell repertoires in COVID-19. Here immunoSEQ multiplex PCR was the method, and the copy in TCRdb shows in-frame clones only, minus some. The sample includes around 250,000 clones, 80% to 90% of them seen just once. Material for sequencing was PBMCs or T cells enriched from blood (not recorded which). These receptors originate from a woman in her thirties who had recovered from COVID-19. Each CDR3 is given with its conserved first and last residue. Each record gives: clone size, V gene, J gene, D gene, CDR3 DNA, CDR3 protein. A D gene is named only where the DNA matches it firmly. Only part of the rows carry a size: once, few, many, or a class if the clone is expanded.

abundance: once; v_gene: TRBV29-1; j_gene: TRBJ1-3; d_gene: TRBD1; CDR3nt: TGCAGCGTAGATCCGGGACAGGGAAGGGACACCATATATTTT; CDR3aa: CSVDPGQGRDTIYF
abundance: once; v_gene: TRBV7-2; j_gene: TRBJ1-3; d_gene: -; CDR3nt: TGTGCCAGCAGCTTAGACAGCGGGATTAGCTCTGGAAACACCATATATTTT; CDR3aa: CASSLDSGISSGNTIYF
abundance: -; v_gene: TRBV2; j_gene: TRBJ1-1; d_gene: -; CDR3nt: TGTGCCATGTTAAAAAACGTCTATACAGCTATGAACACTGAAGCTTTCTTT; CDR3aa: CAMLKNVYTAMNTEAFF
abundance: -; v_gene: TRBV5-8; j_gene: TRBJ2-4; d_gene: -; CDR3nt: TGTGCCAGCAGCTTGCCCAGGGACTTAGCCAAAAACATTCAGTACTTC; CDR3aa: CASSLPRDLAKNIQYF
abundance: -; v_gene: TRBV14; j_gene: TRBJ2-7; d_gene: TRBD2; CDR3nt: TGTGCCAGCAGCCATGGACTAGCGTACGAGCAGTACTTC; CDR3aa: CASSHGLAYEQYF
abundance: -; v_gene: TRBV5-6; j_gene: TRBJ1-1; d_gene: TRBD1; CDR3nt: TGTGCCAGCAGCTCCTACTACAGGGGGGCTGAAGCTTTCTTT; CDR3aa: CASSSYYRGAEAFF
abundance: -; v_gene: TRBV29-1; j_gene: TRBJ2-7; d_gene: -; CDR3nt: TGCAGCGTTGGCGGAGGGGTTGCGTACGAGCAGTACTTC; CDR3aa: CSVGGGVAYEQYF
abundance: once; v_gene: TRBV19; j_gene: TRBJ2-7; d_gene: -; CDR3nt: TGTGCCAGTAGTGACAGGATGACCTACGAGCAGTACTTC; CDR3aa: CASSDRMTYEQYF
abundance: few; v_gene: TRBV7-3; j_gene: TRBJ1-6; d_gene: -; CDR3nt: TGTGCCAGCAGCTTATCCAGGAATTCACCCCTCCACTTT; CDR3aa: CASSLSRNSPLHF
abundance: -; v_gene: TRBV2; j_gene: TRBJ2-1; d_gene: -; CDR3nt: TGTGCCAGCGCGGGGGCAAACTACAATGAGCAGTTCTTC; CDR3aa: CASAGANYNEQFF
abundance: -; v_gene: TRBV7-9; j_gene: TRBJ2-3; d_gene: TRBD2; CDR3nt: TGTGCCAGCAGCTCTAGCGGGAGGGGAGATACGCAGTATTTT; CDR3aa: CASSSSGRGDTQYF
abundance: -; v_gene: TRBV12-3/TRBV12-4; j_gene: TRBJ1-1; d_gene: -; CDR3nt: TGTGCCAGCAGTTTGTCGGGATCCACTGAAGCTTTCTTT; CDR3aa: CASSLSGSTEAFF
abundance: -; v_gene: TRBV15; j_gene: TRBJ2-6; d_gene: -; CDR3nt: TGTGCCACCAGCCCGACAGTCTCTGGGGCCAACGTCCTGACTTTC; CDR3aa: CATSPTVSGANVLTF
abundance: -; v_gene: TRBV11-3; j_gene: TRBJ2-7; d_gene: -; CDR3nt: TGTGCCAGCAGCTTGGGTACAGAAGCCTCCTACGAGCAGTACTTC; CDR3aa: CASSLGTEASYEQYF
abundance: -; v_gene: TRBV18; j_gene: TRBJ1-2; d_gene: -; CDR3nt: TGTGCCAGCTCACCAGGGGGACAAGGGGGCTACACCTTC; CDR3aa: CASSPGGQGGYTF
abundance: -; v_gene: TRBV28; j_gene: TRBJ1-5; d_gene: -; CDR3nt: TGTGCCAGCAGTCAGCACCAGGGTGGGCGCAATCAGCCCCAGCATTTT; CDR3aa: CASSQHQGGRNQPQHF
abundance: once; v_gene: TRBV5-1; j_gene: TRBJ2-1; d_gene: TRBD2; CDR3nt: TGCGCCAGCAGCTTCCTAGCGGGAGGGCCCCACAATGAGCAGTTCTTC; CDR3aa: CASSFLAGGPHNEQFF
abundance: -; v_gene: TRBV27; j_gene: TRBJ2-2; d_gene: -; CDR3nt: TGTGCCAGCAGTTTGGTGGGACACCAAAACACCGGGGAGCTGTTTTTT; CDR3aa: CASSLVGHQNTGELFF
abundance: once; v_gene: TRBV7-2; j_gene: TRBJ1-4; d_gene: -; CDR3nt: TGTGCCAGCAGCGCGTCAACTAATGAAAAACTGTTTTTT; CDR3aa: CASSASTNEKLFF
abundance: -; v_gene: TRBV27; j_gene: TRBJ1-5; d_gene: TRBD1; CDR3nt: TGTGCCAGCAGTTTGACAGGGGGACTCCCTAATCAGCCCCAGCATTTT; CDR3aa: CASSLTGGLPNQPQHF
abundance: once; v_gene: TRBV12-5; j_gene: TRBJ1-2; d_gene: -; CDR3nt: TGTGCTAGTGGTCCGGTGGGGCCCTCTCTCACCTTC; CDR3aa: CASGPVGPSLTF
abundance: -; v_gene: TRBV5-1; j_gene: TRBJ2-3; d_gene: -; CDR3nt: TGCGCCAGCAGCTTGAGGTATCGGGTGGATACGCAGTATTTT; CDR3aa: CASSLRYRVDTQYF
abundance: -; v_gene: TRBV6-5; j_gene: TRBJ2-1; d_gene: TRBD2; CDR3nt: TGTGCCAGCAGTTACTTCGAAGCGGGAGGGGAAATTGAGCAGTTCTTC; CDR3aa: CASSYFEAGGEIEQFF
abundance: -; v_gene: TRBV7-8; j_gene: TRBJ1-2; d_gene: TRBD1; CDR3nt: TGTGCCAGCAGCTTAGCGGGACAGAGAGCTAACTATGGCTACACCTTC; CDR3aa: CASSLAGQRANYGYTF
abundance: -; v_gene: TRBV6-5; j_gene: TRBJ1-4; d_gene: -; CDR3nt: TGTGCCAGCACGGCAGGGCTTAATGAAAAACTGTTTTTT; CDR3aa: CASTAGLNEKLFF
abundance: -; v_gene: TRBV5-1; j_gene: TRBJ1-1; d_gene: -; CDR3nt: TGCGCCAGCAGCTTGCATAGGGAGAGCACTGAAGCTTTCTTT; CDR3aa: CASSLHRESTEAFF
abundance: -; v_gene: TRBV4-3; j_gene: TRBJ2-7; d_gene: -; CDR3nt: TGCGCCAGCAGCCAAGAACCGGCTAGCTCCTACGAGCAGTACTTC; CDR3aa: CASSQEPASSYEQYF
abundance: -; v_gene: TRBV29-1; j_gene: TRBJ2-7; d_gene: -; CDR3nt: TGCAGCGTTAGTAATACAGGGTCGCGCGAGCAGTACTTC; CDR3aa: CSVSNTGSREQYF
abundance: -; v_gene: TRBV3-1/TRBV3-2; j_gene: TRBJ2-7; d_gene: -; CDR3nt: TGTGCCAGCAGCCAAGATCCGGCGGTCTTGACCTACGAGCAGTACTTC; CDR3aa: CASSQDPAVLTYEQYF
abundance: -; v_gene: TRBV28; j_gene: TRBJ2-7; d_gene: -; CDR3nt: TGTGCCAGCAGTACGTACACCTACGAGCAGTACTTC; CDR3aa: CASSTYTYEQYF
abundance: few; v_gene: TRBV4-1; j_gene: TRBJ1-1; d_gene: TRBD1; CDR3nt: TGCGCCAGCAGCCAAGGGGACAGAAGTATGAACACTGAAGCTTTCTTT; CDR3aa: CASSQGDRSMNTEAFF
abundance: -; v_gene: TRBV4-1; j_gene: TRBJ1-1; d_gene: TRBD1; CDR3nt: TGCGCCAGCAGCCAAAGGGACAGGGCGAACACTGAAGCTTTCTTT; CDR3aa: CASSQRDRANTEAFF
abundance: once; v_gene: TRBV9; j_gene: TRBJ1-6; d_gene: -; CDR3nt: TGTGCCAGCAGCGAGGCGGGCTCCTATAATTCACCCCTCCACTTT; CDR3aa: CASSEAGSYNSPLHF
abundance: -; v_gene: TRBV12-5; j_gene: TRBJ1-1; d_gene: -; CDR3nt: TGTGCTAGTGGTTTGTATATCAGGGGTACCGGCTTGAACACTGAAGCTTTCTTT; CDR3aa: CASGLYIRGTGLNTEAFF
abundance: few; v_gene: TRBV3-1/TRBV3-2; j_gene: TRBJ1-3; d_gene: TRBD1; CDR3nt: TGTGCCAGCAGCCCCGGGACAGGTAGCTCTGGAAACACCATATATTTT; CDR3aa: CASSPGTGSSGNTIYF
abundance: few; v_gene: TRBV28; j_gene: TRBJ2-7; d_gene: -; CDR3nt: TGTGCCAGCAGTTTTAACTACGAGCAGTACTTC; CDR3aa: CASSFNYEQYF
abundance: once; v_gene: TRBV5-1; j_gene: TRBJ2-5; d_gene: TRBD1; CDR3nt: TGCGCCAGCAGCATTGGACAGGGCTTCCAAGAGACCCAGTACTTC; CDR3aa: CASSIGQGFQETQYF
abundance: -; v_gene: TRBV28; j_gene: TRBJ1-1; d_gene: -; CDR3nt: TGTGCCAGCAGAGGAGGAGGGAAGAATGAAGCTTTCTTT; CDR3aa: CASRGGGKNEAFF
abundance: -; v_gene: TRBV27; j_gene: TRBJ1-1; d_gene: TRBD1; CDR3nt: TGTGCCAGCACCACGGACAGGGTAGGGTTGGGTGAAGCTTTCTTT; CDR3aa: CASTTDRVGLGEAFF
abundance: -; v_gene: TRBV7-8; j_gene: TRBJ2-2; d_gene: TRBD2; CDR3nt: TGTGCCAGCAGCTTCGACTCACTTGGGACTAGCACCGGGGAGCTGTTTTTT; CDR3aa: CASSFDSLGTSTGELFF
abundance: -; v_gene: TRBV29-1; j_gene: TRBJ1-1; d_gene: -; CDR3nt: TGCAGCGTTGAAGATCTTCGGGGAGGAATGAACACTGAAGCTTTCTTT; CDR3aa: CSVEDLRGGMNTEAFF
abundance: -; v_gene: TRBV11-3; j_gene: TRBJ2-1; d_gene: TRBD2; CDR3nt: TGTGCCAGCAGCTTACCCGGACTAGCGGGAGATAATGAGCAGTTCTTC; CDR3aa: CASSLPGLAGDNEQFF
abundance: -; v_gene: TRBV28; j_gene: TRBJ2-5; d_gene: -; CDR3nt: TGTGCCAGCAGTTTTTCCGGGAGAGAGACCCAGTACTTC; CDR3aa: CASSFSGRETQYF
abundance: -; v_gene: TRBV19; j_gene: TRBJ2-1; d_gene: TRBD2; CDR3nt: TGTGCCAGTAGCAATATAGCGGGAGGCTCCCACAATGAGCAGTTCTTC; CDR3aa: CASSNIAGGSHNEQFF
abundance: -; v_gene: TRBV6-5; j_gene: TRBJ1-2; d_gene: -; CDR3nt: TGTGCCAGCAGTTACTCGATGCGATCGAATGGCTACACCTTC; CDR3aa: CASSYSMRSNGYTF